This TCR beta chain was recorded in a study of cytomegalovirus exposure and HLA in healthy donors. Whole-study results and caveats: Later, TCR association rates were found to vary by HLA locus, highest for DRB1 and lowest for HLA-C. Cytomegalovirus status was reportedly diagnosed by the classifier with high sensitivity and specificity.

A single count supports this clone. The antigen is unknown. The study ran its PCR with 60 Vbeta and 13 Jbeta primers. Clones were read by immunoSEQ multiplex PCR, and TCRdb kept only the in-frame ones, dropping some. The table records 150,000 to 200,000 clones, more than 60% of them present only once. Losses at the gene ends were 0 bases for V and 8 bases for J; bases not matched to a gene: 6. The CDR3 is made up of 15 amino acids. CDR1 and CDR2 from the germline V gene are SGHRS and YFSETQ. The TCR comes from a woman under 40 in good health and CMV-seronegative. V usage is TRBV5-1 and J usage is TRBJ1-4; TRBD1 matches 8 bases. The sequencing input was PBMCs. CDR3 sequence reads: CASSLVDRGEEKLFF. The CDR3 nucleotides are TGCGCCAGCAGCTTGGTCGACAGGGGAGAAGAAAAACTGTTTTTT.